The 27 T cell receptor beta chains below all came from one sample that was sequenced in a study of T cell changes during pregnancy in multiple sclerosis. The table came from immunoSEQ multiplex PCR; TCRdb's copy has only in-frame clones and leaves some out. The sample shows 35,000 to 45,000 clones, less than 90% of them seen only once. The specimen was CD4+ T cells from peripheral blood mononuclear cells, collected in the first trimester of pregnancy. All receptors derive from a female donor with multiple sclerosis, enrolled in a pregnancy study.

This rearrangement joins TRBV6-4 to TRBJ1-5; a weak D match, TRBD1 (5 bases). V lost 5 bases, J lost 7 bases, and 12 bases lay in between. The CDR3 contains 13 residues. The germline CDR1 and CDR2 sequences are MRHNA and SNTAGT. CDR3 sequence reads: CASSIQGNQPQHF. The CDR3 nucleotides are TGTGCCAGCAGTATTCAGGGAAACCAGCCCCAGCATTTT.

This CDR3 is CASRNVGREKDTQYF. CDR3 DNA sequence: TGCGCCAGCAGAAACGTTGGGCGGGAGAAAGATACGCAGTATTTT. The V and J genes are TRBV4-1 and TRBJ2-3; 7 nucleotides match TRBD2. CDR3 size: 15 residues. With V trimmed by 6 bases and J by 5 bases, 11 bases remained unmatched. CDR1 is MGHRA, CDR2 YSYEKL, per germline.

The V gene is TRBV14, the J gene TRBJ1-1, with D hard to call. Germline V gene data show CDR1 as SGHDN and CDR2 as FVKESK. The CDR3 extends over 13 amino acids. V was trimmed by 7 bases and J by 1 base, leaving 10 bases between them. This chain's CDR3 is CASNQAPNTEAFF. In DNA, the CDR3 is TGTGCCAGCAACCAGGCCCCGAACACTGAAGCTTTCTTT.

The chain uses TRBV5-6 and TRBJ2-5, with 9 bases lining up with TRBD2. The V gene end was trimmed by 5 bases and the J gene end by 3 bases; junction bases not matched to a gene: 5. The CDR3 contains 14 residues. The germline V gene has CDR1 SGHDT and CDR2 YYEEEE. CDR3 residues: CASRLAGKKETQYF. For the CDR3, the DNA is TGTGCCAGCAGGCTAGCGGGAAAGAAAGAGACCCAGTACTTC.

The chain couples TRBV4-1 to TRBJ1-1, with unresolved D. Germline loops: CDR1 MGHRA, CDR2 YSYEKL. The CDR3 consists of 16 residues. V was shortened by 1 base and J by 1 base, with 13 bases between the two germline ends. CDR3: CASSQAIKLRNTEAFF. The CDR3 region has the DNA TGCGCCAGCAGCCAAGCCATAAAACTAAGGAACACTGAAGCTTTCTTT.

The chain has TRBV19 and TRBJ2-5, with 8 bases matching TRBD1. The V gene end was trimmed by 6 bases and the J gene end by 3 bases; junction bases not matched to a gene: 3. This CDR3 has 13 residues. The V gene's germline CDR1 is LNHDA and CDR2 SQIVND (reference sequence). DNA for the CDR3: TGTGCCAGTAGGTCGACAGGGGAAGAGACCCAGTACTTC. Its translation: CASRSTGEETQYF.

The chain joins TRBV30 to TRBJ1-2, with 8 positions matching TRBD1. Trimming took 0 bases from V and 8 from J; bases not matched to a gene: 8. CDR3 size: 14 residues. Germline V gene sequence: CDR1 GTSNPN, CDR2 SVGIG (reference sequence). Written as DNA, the CDR3 is TGTGCCTGGAGTGTCCTCCAGGGGGCGCAGGGCTACACCTTC. Its protein is CAWSVLQGAQGYTF. The entire variable domain, with the rest obtained from reference TRBV30 and TRBJ1-2, is as follows: SQTIHQWPATLVQPVGSPLSLECTVEGTSNPNLYWYRQAAGRGLQLLFYSVGIGQISSEVPQNLSASRPQDRQFILSSKKLLLSDSGFYLCAWSVLQGAQGYTFGSGTRLTVV.

As DNA, the CDR3 is TGTGCCAGCAGTCCCCCAGGGCCGGGGGGTACAGATACGCAGTATTTT. Protein: CASSPPGPGGTDTQYF. This sequence joins TRBV28 and TRBJ2-3, with 7 bases that match TRBD2. This CDR3 spans 16 amino acids. J lost 3 bases, V lost 5 bases, and 11 bases had no gene match. Germline V gene sequence: CDR1 MDHEN, CDR2 SYDVKM. Complete variable domain (other parts from reference TRBV28 and TRBJ2-3): DVKVTQSSRYLVKRTGEKVFLECVQDMDHENMFWYRQDPGLGLRLIYFSYDVKMKEKGDIPEGYSVSREKKERFSLILESASTNQTSMYLCASSPPGPGGTDTQYFGPGTRLTVL.

The chain links TRBV5-1 to TRBJ2-7; 13 bases map to TRBD2. After removal of 5 bases from V and 2 bases from J, the junction contained 1 base not matched to a gene. This CDR3 has 14 amino acids. Germline lookup yields CDR1 SGHRS and CDR2 YFSETQ. CDR3 coding DNA: TGCGCCAGCAGAGGGACTAGCGGGACCTACGAGCAGTACTTC. This codes for CASRGTSGTYEQYF.

For the CDR3, the DNA is TGCGCCAGCAGCTTGGCCACGGACAGGGATGGCTACACCTTC. Translation: CASSLATDRDGYTF. The chain recombines TRBV5-1 with TRBJ1-2, with TRBD1 matching 8 bases. The CDR3 is made up of 14 amino acids. CDR1 is SGHRS and CDR2 is YFSETQ in the germline V gene. V gave up 0 bases and J gave up 6 bases; unmatched junction bases: 4.

This chain connects TRBV30 to TRBJ2-5; 9 nucleotides agree with TRBD1. Germline V CDR1 and CDR2: GTSNPN, SVGIG (reference sequence). CDR3 size: 14 residues. Trimming at V came to 1 base and at J to 6 bases, leaving 6 bases not matched to a gene. The CDR3 loop is CAWSETGGLKTQYF. The CDR3 nucleotides read TGTGCCTGGAGTGAGACAGGGGGGCTGAAGACCCAGTACTTC.

This clone was seen a few times. The V and J genes are TRBV21-1 and TRBJ2-3; the D segment call TRBD2 is taken from the table without a DNA check. TRBV21-1 is termed a pseudogene. This CDR3 spans 13 amino acids. The chain's CDR3 is CASSSREGDTQYF. For the CDR3, the DNA is TGTGCCAGCAGCTCGCGGGAGGGGGATACGCAGTATTTT.

This clone was recorded once. The chain links TRBV19 to TRBJ2-3; 9 bases line up with TRBD1. The CDR3 is 15 residues long. Trimming at V came to 5 bases and at J to 1 base, leaving 4 bases not matched to a gene. Germline V gene data show CDR1 as LNHDA and CDR2 as SQIVND (reference sequence). As DNA, the CDR3 is TGTGCCAGTAGTTTTGACAGGGGGGGCACAGATACGCAGTATTTT. The encoded protein is CASSFDRGGTDTQYF.

V and J are TRBV30 and TRBJ2-7; D is uncertain. There are 16 residues in the CDR3. The germline V and J ends were trimmed by 0 bases and 0 bases, with 15 bases remaining between them. Per the germline V gene, CDR1 is GTSNPN and CDR2 is SVGIG (reference sequence). This CDR3 reads CAWSVRRRPTSYEQYF. CDR3 DNA sequence: TGTGCCTGGAGTGTACGGCGCAGGCCGACCTCCTACGAGCAGTACTTC.

This clone was recorded once. This chain connects TRBV9 to TRBJ2-2; D remains unclear. Germline V gives CDR1 SGDLS, CDR2 YYNGEE. This CDR3 region has 15 residues. V was cut by 8 bases and J by 0 bases, with 14 bases left in between. CDR3 nucleotide sequence: TGTGCCAGTTCCCGAGTTGTGTCGAACACCGGGGAGCTGTTTTTT. Translated: CASSRVVSNTGELFF.

The chain carries TRBV20-1 and TRBJ2-5, with D hard to call. There are 11 residues in the CDR3. The V end was cut by 3 bases, the J end by 5 bases, with 7 bases between. Germline V gives CDR1 DFQATT, CDR2 SNEGSKA (reference sequence). The CDR3 spells CSASSPETQYF. The DNA for the CDR3 is TGCAGTGCTAGTTCCCCGGAGACCCAGTACTTC.

J is TRBJ2-1 and V is TRBV5-6; 10 bases line up with TRBD2. The CDR3 is 14 residues long. CDR1 is SGHDT and CDR2 is YYEEEE in the germline V gene. The J segment lost 8 bases and the V segment lost 6 bases, leaving 8 bases of the junction unmatched. The CDR3 loop is CASKASGRRYEQFF. The CDR3 nucleotides are TGTGCCAGCAAAGCTAGCGGGAGAAGGTATGAGCAGTTCTTC.

The chain recombines TRBV18 with TRBJ1-5; TRBD1 is a possible D gene (6 bases). The V gene lost 1 base and the J gene lost 0 bases, with 13 bases spanning the gap. The CDR3 sequence is 17 residues long. Germline V CDR1 and CDR2: KGHSH, LQKENI. CDR3 sequence reads: CASSPLGGAVSNQPQHF. The CDR3 nucleotides read TGTGCCAGCTCACCACTGGGGGGGGCAGTTAGCAATCAGCCCCAGCATTTT.

The gene calls are TRBV18 and TRBJ2-1; a possible D gene is TRBD2 (5 bases). Germline V gene data show CDR1 as KGHSH and CDR2 as LQKENI. CDR3 length: 12 amino acids. Deletions cut 6 bases from V and 6 bases from J, with 9 bases between. CDR3 in amino acids: CASSLTSNEQFF. The CDR3 DNA sequence: TGTGCCAGCTCGCTTACTAGCAATGAGCAGTTCTTC.

The J gene is TRBJ2-7, the V gene TRBV30; tentatively, D is TRBD1 (6 bases). Germline CDR1 and CDR2: GTSNPN and SVGIG (reference sequence). This CDR3 has 12 amino acids. Trimming left V 1 base short and J 5 bases short, with 9 bases between. The CDR3 DNA sequence: TGTGCCTGGAGTGAAACAGGGCACGAGCAGTACTTC. It codes for CAWSETGHEQYF.

This clone has only a few counts. The chain uses TRBV29-1 and TRBJ2-5; D uncertain. The germline V and J ends were trimmed by 8 bases and 4 bases, with 8 bases remaining between them. From germline, CDR1 is SQVTM and CDR2 ANQGSEA. This CDR3 has 10 amino acids. The CDR3 DNA reads TGCAGCACCGGTGGAGAGACCCAGTACTTC. Its translation: CSTGGETQYF.

This clone was seen a single time. The chain combines TRBV27 with TRBJ2-5, with D possibly being TRBD1 (5 bases). Trimming left V 3 bases short and J 3 bases short, with 17 bases between. The CDR3 contains 16 residues. From germline, CDR1 is MNHEY and CDR2 SMNVEV (reference sequence). CDR3 sequence: CASSFAGNSHKETQYF. The CDR3 DNA reads as TGTGCCAGCAGTTTTGCAGGGAATAGCCACAAAGAGACCCAGTACTTC.

This clone was observed a single time. The chain uses TRBV18 and TRBJ2-1, with 9 nucleotides matching TRBD1. This CDR3 comprises 14 residues. After removal of 3 bases from V and 6 bases from J, the junction contained 3 bases not matched to a gene. From germline, CDR1 is KGHSH and CDR2 LQKENI. CDR3 sequence: CASSPGTGFNEQFF. The DNA of the CDR3 is TGTGCCAGCTCACCCGGGACAGGGTTCAATGAGCAGTTCTTC.

This chain links TRBV9 with TRBJ1-1, with 9 bases fitting TRBD1. Germline-derived CDR1 and CDR2 are SGDLS and YYNGEE. This CDR3 has 16 residues. V shed 2 bases, J shed 6 bases, and the junction held 11 bases outside the gene matches. CDR3 DNA sequence: TGTGCCAGCAGCGTTGACCGGGACAGGGTGTTGGCTGAAGCTTTCTTT. Its protein is CASSVDRDRVLAEAFF.

V gene TRBV6-1 combines with J gene TRBJ1-4; D might be TRBD1 (6 bases). The germline V and J ends were trimmed by 8 bases and 7 bases, with 14 bases remaining between them. There are 13 residues in the CDR3. CDR1 MNHNS and CDR2 SASEGT come from the germline V gene. The CDR3 nucleotides are TGTGCCAGCTCCTACAGGGTCGGTGAAAAACTGTTTTTT. Translated: CASSYRVGEKLFF.

V usage is TRBV7-9 and J usage is TRBJ2-5; perhaps TRBD2 as D (6 bases). The CDR3 is made up of 16 amino acids. The V end was cut by 1 base, the J end by 3 bases, with 15 bases between. Germline CDR1 SEHNR, CDR2 FQNEAQ (reference sequence). Here the CDR3 reads CASSLEGRAGKETQYF. The CDR3 DNA sequence: TGTGCCAGCAGCTTAGAGGGCAGGGCGGGAAAAGAGACCCAGTACTTC.

V is TRBV27 and J is TRBJ2-7; 7 positions agree with TRBD2. The CDR3 loop spans 15 amino acids. From germline, CDR1 is MNHEY and CDR2 SMNVEV (reference sequence). V lost 1 base, J lost 2 bases, and 5 bases stayed unmatched. The CDR3, as DNA: TGTGCCAGCAGTTTATATGGGCGGGGGACCTACGAGCAGTACTTC. It translates to CASSLYGRGTYEQYF.